One and the same sample provided the 24 T cell receptor beta chains below, sequenced in a study of blood T cell repertoires in COVID-19. Repertoires were generated with immunoSEQ multiplex PCR, while TCRdb's copy carries only in-frame clones and drops some. The repertoire holds 95,000 to 150,000 clones, with over 75% as singletons. The sequencing sample was made of peripheral blood. The receptors shown here come from a man aged 25 to 40 with COVID-19, enrolled during active disease.

The rearrangement links TRBV28 to TRBJ2-7; a weak D match, TRBD2 (5 bases). Germline CDR1 MDHEN, CDR2 SYDVKM. The CDR3 consists of 18 residues. The V and J ends lost 7 bases and 2 bases respectively, with 27 bases between them. The DNA for the CDR3 is TGTGCCAGCACCCTGGACGGAGGCAGTGGGTCCTTACCCTACGAGCAGTACTTC. Translated, it gives CASTLDGGSGSLPYEQYF.

The table lists this clone with a count of one. The rearrangement links TRBV28 to TRBJ2-3; 9 bases line up with TRBD1. In germline, CDR1 is MDHEN, CDR2 SYDVKM. The CDR3 totals 16 residues. Unmatched junction bases numbered 7, after V lost 5 bases and J lost 1 base. The CDR3 bases are TGTGCCAGCAGTGTATACAGGGGGCCCGGCACAGATACGCAGTATTTT. This translates into CASSVYRGPGTDTQYF.

The chain couples TRBV19 to TRBJ2-5; TRBD2 is a possible D gene (5 bases). The CDR3 has 14 residues. V was clipped by 4 bases and J by 5 bases, with 14 bases between them. Germline CDR1 and CDR2: LNHDA and SQIVND (reference sequence). CDR3 nucleotide sequence: TGTGCCAGTAGTACCGCCCGGGGTGTGGAGACCCAGTACTTC. This gives the protein CASSTARGVETQYF.

The rearrangement joins TRBV7-9 to TRBJ1-4; D possibly corresponds to TRBD1 (5 bases). The V end lost 1 base, the J end lost 8 bases, and 14 bases lay between the germline ends. The CDR3 is made up of 15 amino acids. Germline lookup yields CDR1 SEHNR and CDR2 FQNEAQ (reference sequence). Written as DNA, the CDR3 is TGTGCCAGCAGCTTAGTCGGGGGGGAGGAAGAAAAACTGTTTTTT. This sequence encodes CASSLVGGEEEKLFF.

This rearrangement joins TRBV28 to TRBJ1-3, with D tentatively TRBD1 (5 bases). The V end lost 5 bases, the J end lost 2 bases, and 16 bases lay between the germline ends. The CDR3 is 16 amino acids. Germline-derived CDR1 and CDR2 are MDHEN and SYDVKM. The DNA for the CDR3 is TGTGCCAGCAGTGGCCTCATACGGGGGGCTGGAAACACCATATATTTT. The encoded protein is CASSGLIRGAGNTIYF. Variable domain in full (rest from reference TRBV28 and TRBJ1-3): DVKVTQSSRYLVKRTGEKVFLECVQDMDHENMFWYRQDPGLGLRLIYFSYDVKMKEKGDIPEGYSVSREKKERFSLILESASTNQTSMYLCASSGLIRGAGNTIYFGEGSWLTVV.

This clone was observed a single time. This chain joins TRBV11-2 and TRBJ1-4; D is uncertain. Germline CDR1 and CDR2: SGHAT and FQNNGV. Trimming pared 5 bases from V and 8 bases from J, leaving 24 bases between. CDR3 length: 17 residues. CDR3 amino acids: CASSPLWALKDPEKLFF. DNA for the CDR3: TGTGCCAGCAGCCCATTATGGGCCTTAAAAGATCCCGAAAAACTGTTTTTT. The full variable domain, its missing parts supplied by reference TRBV11-2 and TRBJ1-4, is EAGVAQSPRYKIIEKRQSVAFWCNPISGHATLYWYQQILGQGPKLLIQFQNNGVVDDSQLPKDRFSAERLKGVDSTLKIQPAKLEDSAVYLCASSPLWALKDPEKLFFGSGTQLSVL.

V and J are TRBV27 and TRBJ1-5; TRBD1 agrees at 10 bases. V gave up 3 bases and J gave up 6 bases; unmatched junction bases: 5. Germline-derived CDR1 and CDR2 are MNHEY and SMNVEV (reference sequence). This CDR3 is built from 15 residues. CDR3 in amino acids: CASSFAGTGVQPQHF. The CDR3 nucleotides read TGTGCCAGCAGTTTTGCTGGGACAGGGGTTCAGCCCCAGCATTTT.

This clone was detected only a few times. The J gene is TRBJ1-2, the V gene TRBV5-6; 9 nucleotides align to TRBD1. This CDR3 comprises 15 residues. In germline, CDR1 is SGHDT, CDR2 YYEEEE. V lost 2 bases, J lost 4 bases, and 6 bases stayed unmatched. The CDR3 is CASSFFATGGYGYTF. The CDR3 coding sequence is TGTGCCAGCAGCTTTTTCGCGACAGGGGGCTATGGCTACACCTTC.

V and J are TRBV18 and TRBJ1-2; D ambiguous. This CDR3 is built from 15 residues. Trimming removed 4 bases at V and 6 bases at J, with 18 bases between. Germline V gene sequence: CDR1 KGHSH, CDR2 LQKENI. CDR3 coding DNA: TGTGCCAGCTCACTTATGGAGAGGGCAGTGAATGGCTACACCTTC. Translated, it gives CASSLMERAVNGYTF.

This clone was picked up many times. This rearrangement joins TRBV12-5 to TRBJ1-6, with D possibly TRBD1 on 6 matching bases. Deletions cut 1 base from V and 11 bases from J, with 9 bases between. Per germline, CDR1 LGHNT and CDR2 FRNRAP. This CDR3 is built from 13 residues. The CDR3 nucleotides are TGTGCTAGTGGTTTGGATCCAGGGGCACCCCTCCACTTT. Translation: CASGLDPGAPLHF.

The chain employs TRBV27 and TRBJ2-5; TRBD1 is a possible D gene (6 bases). V lost 2 bases and J 0 bases, leaving 19 bases between the germline ends. Per the germline V gene, CDR1 is MNHEY and CDR2 is SMNVEV (reference sequence). This CDR3 spans 18 amino acids. The CDR3 protein is CASSLKAQPGHDQETQYF. The CDR3 DNA reads as TGTGCCAGCAGTTTAAAAGCCCAACCGGGACACGACCAAGAGACCCAGTACTTC.

The V and J genes are TRBV28 and TRBJ1-2, with 9 bases that match TRBD1. The germline CDR1 and CDR2 sequences are MDHEN and SYDVKM. J gave up 6 bases and V 5 bases, and 4 bases lay outside the gene matches. This CDR3 has 13 residues. In DNA, the CDR3 is TGTGCCAGCAGTCTACAGGGGGCGCATGGCTACACCTTC. It specifies CASSLQGAHGYTF.

The gene calls are TRBV10-2 and TRBJ1-6; 9 bases map to TRBD1. Trimming at V came to 6 bases and at J to 8 bases, leaving 5 bases not matched to a gene. Per germline, CDR1 WSHSY and CDR2 SAAADI. The CDR3 length is 14 residues. CDR3: CASRPGQGDSPLHF. Written as DNA, the CDR3 is TGCGCCAGCAGACCGGGACAGGGCGATTCACCCCTCCACTTT.

The sample holds a few counts of this clone. This rearrangement joins TRBV28 to TRBJ1-2, with D uncertain. CDR1 and CDR2 (germline): MDHEN, SYDVKM. V was shortened by 8 bases and J by 6 bases, with 7 bases between the two germline ends. This CDR3 has 10 residues. This CDR3 is CASAANGYTF. CDR3 in DNA: TGTGCCAGCGCCGCGAATGGCTACACCTTC.

This sequence joins TRBV28 and TRBJ2-7, with 10 bases aligning to TRBD2. Trimming took 2 bases from V and 3 from J; bases not matched to a gene: 7. This CDR3 is built from 16 residues. Germline lookup yields CDR1 MDHEN and CDR2 SYDVKM. CDR3: CASSLRLSGRVYEQYF. The CDR3 nucleotides read TGTGCCAGCAGTTTACGGTTAAGCGGGAGGGTCTACGAGCAGTACTTC.

This clone was observed once. The CDR3 reads CASSPYKAGGNQETQYF. The CDR3, as DNA: TGCGCCAGCAGCCCATACAAAGCGGGAGGGAATCAAGAGACCCAGTACTTC. The V call is TRBV5-1, the J call TRBJ2-5, with 10 nucleotides matching TRBD2. CDR3 length equals 17 residues. Germline CDR1 SGHRS, CDR2 YFSETQ. V shed 4 bases, J shed 2 bases, and the junction held 11 bases outside the gene matches. Variable domain in full (rest from reference TRBV5-1 and TRBJ2-5): KAGVTQTPRYLIKTRGQQVTLSCSPISGHRSVSWYQQTPGQGLQFLFEYFSETQRNKGNFPGRFSGRQFSNSRSEMNVSTLELGDSALYLCASSPYKAGGNQETQYFGPGTRLLVL.

The CDR3 sequence is CASSVVPWSGYNEQFF. The CDR3 nucleotides are TGTGCCAGCAGCGTAGTTCCGTGGTCGGGGTACAATGAGCAGTTCTTC. The chain is built from TRBV9 and TRBJ2-1; D is possibly TRBD2 (5 bases). Between the trimmed V and J ends, which lost 0 bases and 4 bases, there was a span of 14 bases. CDR3 length equals 16 residues. Germline CDR1 reads SGDLS; CDR2 reads YYNGEE. Combining the CDR3 with reference TRBV9 and TRBJ2-1 gives the whole variable domain DSGVTQTPKHLITATGQRVTLRCSPRSGDLSVYWYQQSLDQGLQFLIQYYNGEERAKGNILERFSAQQFPDLHSELNLSSLELGDSALYFCASSVVPWSGYNEQFFGPGTRLTVL.

The V and J genes are TRBV28 and TRBJ1-6; D not resolved. From germline, CDR1 is MDHEN and CDR2 SYDVKM. Trimming pared 8 bases from V and 8 bases from J, leaving 10 bases between. This CDR3 spans 12 amino acids. CDR3 region: CASCWQDSPLHF. CDR3 bases: TGTGCCAGCTGCTGGCAGGATTCACCCCTCCACTTT.

The rearrangement links TRBV9 to TRBJ2-7; tentative D call: TRBD2 (5 bases). The V gene lost 4 bases and the J gene lost 0 bases, with 14 bases spanning the gap. Germline V gene lookup returns CDR1 SGDLS and CDR2 YYNGEE. The CDR3 spans 15 residues. CDR3 nucleotides: TGTGCCAGCAGCCCTCGAGCGGACGGCTCCTACGAGCAGTACTTC. As protein: CASSPRADGSYEQYF.

The genes are TRBV19 and TRBJ1-1; 7 bases are a match to TRBD1. Germline V gives CDR1 LNHDA, CDR2 SQIVND (reference sequence). With 7 bases clipped from V and 7 bases from J, the junction kept 18 bases outside the gene matches. The CDR3 is 16 amino acids. Here the CDR3 DNA reads TGTGCCAGTACCCCTAGGGGGGCGACAGGGCGGGATGAAGCTTTCTTT. It codes for CASTPRGATGRDEAFF. Supplemented by reference TRBV19 and TRBJ1-1, the full variable domain reads DGGITQSPKYLFRKEGQNVTLSCEQNLNHDAMYWYRQDPGQGLRLIYYSQIVNDFQKGDIAEGYSVSREKKESFPLTVTSAQKNPTAFYLCASTPRGATGRDEAFFGQGTRLTVV.

This clone was detected only a few times. This sequence joins TRBV6-5 and TRBJ2-7, with D maybe TRBD2 (6 bases). Trimming stripped 6 bases from V and 4 bases from J, with 19 bases between. CDR1 is MNHEY and CDR2 is SVGAGI in the germline V gene. There are 15 residues in the CDR3. This chain's CDR3 is CASSPVPGVGYEQYF. The CDR3 region has the DNA TGTGCCAGCAGCCCCGTCCCGGGGGTGGGGTACGAGCAGTACTTC.

Only one count was recorded for this clone. The chain uses TRBV29-1 and TRBJ1-3; 7 nucleotides match TRBD1. Trimming at V came to 3 bases and at J to 0 bases, leaving 8 bases not matched to a gene. The germline gives CDR1 SQVTM, CDR2 ANQGSEA. The CDR3 totals 16 residues. The CDR3: CSVEAPGQRSGNTIYF. The CDR3 nucleotides read TGCAGCGTTGAGGCTCCGGGACAGCGCTCTGGAAACACCATATATTTT.

The rearrangement links TRBV5-1 to TRBJ2-7, with D unresolved. Germline V lookup: CDR1 SGHRS, CDR2 YFSETQ. The CDR3 sequence is 12 residues long. The ends were cut back, 0 bases at V and 6 bases at J, with 7 bases in the middle. The CDR3 loop reads CASSLAGPEQYF. As DNA, the CDR3 is TGCGCCAGCAGCTTGGCGGGTCCCGAGCAGTACTTC.

V gene TRBV4-2 combines with J gene TRBJ2-5, with TRBD2 identical over 8 bases. CDR3 length: 17 amino acids. With 4 bases clipped from V and 1 base from J, the junction kept 11 bases outside the gene matches. Germline CDR1 and CDR2: LGHNA and YNFKEQ. CDR3 nucleotides: TGTGCCAGCAGCCCCCTTGGGCGGGGGGACCTCCAAGAGACCCAGTACTTC. Its translation is CASSPLGRGDLQETQYF.